The sequence of this TCR beta chain was determined in a study of blood T cells in healthy people across ages. The study's findings and limits: Those diversity estimates obtained from one million T cells were thought to be underestimates.

Germline loops: CDR1 DFQATT, CDR2 SNEGSKA (reference sequence). The length of the CDR3 is 14 residues. Trimming took 3 bases from V and 0 from J, leaving 11 bases between them. As concerns this clonotype: Its cognate antigen is unknown. A much larger clone differs by one base, so this may be a read error.

Next came a second PCR, run for about 7 to 12 cycles, which used a sample-barcoded 5' primer along with a J-beta primer mix. The template-switch adaptor was a 5' adaptor with 12 random nucleotides. It tagged each cDNA molecule. TCRdb passed the 5' RACE reads through MiXCR, listing each CDR3 protein once. The sample holds 1.5 million to 2 million distinct CDR3 sequences, about 28% seen once. What was sequenced was blood. This TCR came from a woman aged 30 to 39 in good health. The rearrangement links TRBV20-1 to TRBJ2-5, with D tentatively TRBD2 (6 bases). The CDR3 bases are TGCAGTGCTAGGACCAGCGGGCACCAAGAGACCCAGTACTTC. Translating gives CSARTSGHQETQYF.